The 26 T cell receptor beta chains listed next were all sequenced from one sample in a study of blood T cell repertoires in COVID-19. The protocol was immunoSEQ multiplex PCR, while the TCRdb copy is restricted to in-frame clones and leaves out a portion. This table holds just over 250,000 clones, 88% found once. The sequenced sample consisted of peripheral blood. These receptors came from a woman in her 70s with COVID-19, enrolled during active disease.

This rearrangement joins TRBV6-2 or TRBV6-3 to TRBJ2-1; 11 bases align to TRBD1. CDR1 and CDR2 from the germline V gene are MNHEY and SVGEGT. The CDR3 spans 15 residues. V was clipped by 5 bases and J by 7 bases; unmatched bases: 7. The CDR3 here is CASSRPGQGGNEQFF. CDR3 coding DNA: TGTGCCAGCAGTCGACCGGGACAGGGGGGAAATGAGCAGTTCTTC.

The V and J genes are TRBV3-1 (or the pseudogene TRBV3-2) and TRBJ1-6; D is uncertain. The CDR3 is 13 amino acids. CDR1 is LGHDT and CDR2 is YNNKEL in the germline V gene (reference sequence). V gave up 0 bases and J gave up 8 bases, with 5 bases separating them. The CDR3 coding sequence is TGTGCCAGCAGCCAAGACTCTTATTCACCCCTCCACTTT. Translation: CASSQDSYSPLHF.

V and J are TRBV7-9 and TRBJ2-5; 8 nucleotides match TRBD1. The CDR3 runs to 15 residues. The V segment lost 5 bases and the J segment 2 bases; nucleotides outside the gene matches: 7. Germline loops: CDR1 SEHNR, CDR2 FQNEAQ (reference sequence). CDR3 in amino acids: CASSPPGTGQETQYF. The CDR3 nucleotides read TGTGCCAGCAGCCCCCCAGGGACAGGTCAAGAGACCCAGTACTTC.

This chain uses TRBV11-3 with TRBJ2-5, with 11 bases aligning to TRBD2. Germline V CDR1 and CDR2: SGHNT, YENEEA. The ends lost 2 bases at V and 5 bases at J; junction bases unmatched: 10. The CDR3 contains 17 residues. The CDR3 DNA reads TGTGCCAGCAGCTTACCATCGCTAGCGGGAGGCGGGGAGACCCAGTACTTC. This codes for CASSLPSLAGGGETQYF.

The chain employs TRBV4-1 and TRBJ2-2, with 13 bases lining up with TRBD2. V dropped 0 bases and J dropped 5; count of bases not matched to a gene: 9. The CDR3 covers 19 residues. CDR1 and CDR2 (germline): MGHRA, YSYEKL. The CDR3 loop reads CASSQDLTSGRGVTGELFF. The CDR3 nucleotides read TGCGCCAGCAGCCAAGATCTCACTAGCGGGAGGGGGGTTACCGGGGAGCTGTTTTTT.

The rearrangement joins TRBV6-5 to TRBJ1-2; the match to TRBD1 covers 8 bases. With 6 bases clipped from V and 4 bases from J, the junction kept 7 bases outside the gene matches. Germline assignment: CDR1 MNHEY and CDR2 SVGAGI. The CDR3 sequence is 14 residues long. The CDR3 region is CASRPSGGGYGYTF. The CDR3 coding sequence is TGTGCCAGCAGACCCTCAGGGGGCGGCTATGGCTACACCTTC.

The J gene is TRBJ2-2, the V gene TRBV18; tentatively, D is TRBD2 (6 bases). The length of the CDR3 is 13 residues. The germline V and J ends were trimmed by 5 bases and 5 bases, with 9 bases remaining between them. Per the germline V gene, CDR1 is KGHSH and CDR2 is LQKENI. CDR3 amino acids: CASSAGSTGELFF. In DNA, the CDR3 is TGTGCCAGCTCAGCGGGGAGTACCGGGGAGCTGTTTTTT.

Turning to this clone: The sample has other DNA sequences that encode this CDR3 too. This sequence joins TRBV6-2 or TRBV6-3 and TRBJ1-5; D unresolved. This CDR3 has 15 amino acids. Trimming left V 2 bases short and J 2 bases short, with 10 bases between. Germline CDR1 is MNHEY and CDR2 is SVGEGT. CDR3: CASSYGGLGNQPQHF. The DNA of the CDR3 is TGTGCCAGCAGTTACGGCGGGTTAGGCAATCAGCCCCAGCATTTT.

The chain is built from TRBV2 and TRBJ1-3; D is ambiguous. The CDR3 loop spans 14 amino acids. The ends were cut back, 3 bases at V and 2 bases at J, with 8 bases in the middle. The germline CDR1 and CDR2 sequences are SNHLY and FYNNEI. The CDR3, as DNA: TGTGCCAGCAGTGATTCCGGGACTGGAAACACCATATATTTT. Protein: CASSDSGTGNTIYF.

The chain couples TRBV4-2 to TRBJ1-5, with no clear D. The CDR3 contains 16 residues. Germline V CDR1 and CDR2: LGHNA, YNFKEQ. With 1 base removed from V and 0 bases from J, the gap between germline ends came to 10 bases. CDR3 DNA: TGTGCCAGCAGCCAAGTATTCAGTTATAGCAATCAGCCCCAGCATTTT. Encoded protein: CASSQVFSYSNQPQHF.

This clone has only a few counts. The V and J genes are TRBV6-2 or TRBV6-3 and TRBJ1-2; D unclear. The CDR3 is 17 residues long. Germline CDR1 is MNHEY and CDR2 is SVGEGT. The V end was cut by 0 bases, the J end by 6 bases, with 20 bases between. The CDR3 reads CASSYSSRGTKIDGYTF. CDR3 in DNA: TGTGCCAGCAGTTACTCCTCCCGAGGCACCAAGATAGATGGCTACACCTTC.

The genes are TRBV2 and TRBJ2-1; D perhaps matches TRBD1 (5 bases). The V gene's germline CDR1 is SNHLY and CDR2 FYNNEI. Deletions cut 7 bases from V and 3 bases from J, with 16 bases between. This CDR3 region has 15 residues. The DNA for the CDR3 is TGTGCCAGCATGGTGCCGACAGCTAACTACAATGAGCAGTTCTTC. It translates to CASMVPTANYNEQFF.

The rearrangement uses TRBV5-4 and TRBJ1-2, with 7 bases lining up with TRBD1. Germline trimming cut 1 base from V and 0 bases from J; bases unmatched to any gene: 6. The V gene's germline CDR1 is SGHNT and CDR2 YYREEE (reference sequence). The CDR3 has 16 amino acids. CDR3 nucleotides: TGTGCCAGCAGCTTGCTCCACAGGGGACCTAACTATGGCTACACCTTC. Translated: CASSLLHRGPNYGYTF.

The genes are TRBV30 and TRBJ1-2; 11 bases map to TRBD1. Germline V gives CDR1 GTSNPN, CDR2 SVGIG (reference sequence). The CDR3 spans 14 residues. V lost 0 bases and J lost 7; bases outside the gene matches: 4. Here the CDR3 reads CAWSVLGTGGGYTF. The CDR3 nucleotides read TGTGCCTGGAGTGTACTAGGGACAGGGGGTGGCTACACCTTC.

The genes are TRBV3-1 (or the pseudogene TRBV3-2) and TRBJ1-2; TRBD1 might be the D (5 bases). The germline CDR1 and CDR2 sequences are LGHDT and YNNKEL (reference sequence). Trimming took 5 bases from V and 4 from J, leaving 11 bases between them. The CDR3 is made up of 13 amino acids. This CDR3 is CASSTGGVYGYTF. As DNA, the CDR3 is TGTGCCAGCAGCACGGGGGGGGTCTATGGCTACACCTTC.

This clone was observed once. This sequence joins TRBV28 and TRBJ2-1; no firm D call. The V gene lost 3 bases and the J gene lost 6 bases, with 3 bases spanning the gap. CDR3 length: 11 residues. CDR1 and CDR2 (germline): MDHEN, SYDVKM. CDR3 DNA sequence: TGTGCCAGCAGTTTTCTCAATGAGCAGTTCTTC. Protein: CASSFLNEQFF.

The rearrangement uses TRBV18 and TRBJ1-2, with no clear D. In germline, CDR1 is KGHSH, CDR2 LQKENI. The CDR3 spans 13 residues. The germline V and J ends were trimmed by 6 bases and 7 bases, with 15 bases remaining between them. The CDR3, as DNA: TGTGCCAGCTCTCCTGACATTGTATCTGGCTACACCTTC. Translated: CASSPDIVSGYTF.

In regard to this clone: Other DNA variants within this sample encode the same CDR3. The CDR3 reads CAWSVSGNQPQHF. The CDR3, as DNA: TGTGCCTGGAGTGTCTCAGGCAATCAGCCCCAGCATTTT. The V and J genes are TRBV30 and TRBJ1-5, with D unresolved. The germline V gene has CDR1 GTSNPN and CDR2 SVGIG (reference sequence). CDR3 size: 13 residues. The ends were cut back, 0 bases at V and 2 bases at J, with 5 bases in the middle.

The chain is built from TRBV19 and TRBJ2-7; D is unresolved. Trimming took 4 bases from V and 6 from J, leaving 19 bases between them. This CDR3 is 15 amino acids long. The germline V gene has CDR1 LNHDA and CDR2 SQIVND (reference sequence). The CDR3 sequence: CASSTPRAGFGEQYF. The CDR3 DNA follows: TGTGCCAGTAGTACCCCTCGTGCCGGTTTCGGCGAGCAGTACTTC.

This clone came up once. This chain uses TRBV6-5 with TRBJ2-7; D is undetermined. V was shortened by 10 bases and J by 1 base, with 17 bases between the two germline ends. CDR1 and CDR2 from the germline V gene are MNHEY and SVGAGI. The CDR3 consists of 14 residues. CDR3 DNA: TGTGCCATTCAGGCCACAGCAGGTTCCTACGAGCAGTACTTC. It codes for CAIQATAGSYEQYF.

DNA for the CDR3: TGTGCCATCAGTGACACTAGCGGGCACACAGATACGCAGTATTTT. It is translated as CAISDTSGHTDTQYF. J is TRBJ2-3 and V is TRBV10-3; the match to TRBD2 covers 9 bases. V lost 3 bases and J lost 2; bases outside the gene matches: 3. CDR3 length: 15 amino acids. Germline CDR1 reads ENHRY; CDR2 reads SYGVKD.

A remark on this clone: Other nucleotide sequences from this sample produce the same CDR3. The chain carries TRBV10-3 and TRBJ2-7, with TRBD2 matching over 8 bases. The J segment lost 2 bases and the V segment lost 8 bases, leaving 23 bases of the junction unmatched. The CDR3 consists of 19 residues. The V gene's germline CDR1 is ENHRY and CDR2 SYGVKD. CDR3 in amino acids: CAIWGTGGGGPRGAYEQYF. The CDR3 DNA follows: TGTGCCATCTGGGGTACGGGGGGGGGCGGGCCACGGGGGGCCTACGAGCAGTACTTC.

V gene TRBV3-1 (or the pseudogene TRBV3-2) combines with J gene TRBJ2-7; 8 nucleotides align to TRBD1. The V segment lost 1 base and the J segment 3 bases; nucleotides outside the gene matches: 5. Looked up from germline, CDR1 is LGHDT and CDR2 is YNNKEL (reference sequence). The length of the CDR3 is 15 residues. The CDR3 DNA follows: TGTGCCAGCAGCCAAGGGACAGGGTCCGGCTACGAGCAGTACTTC. This encodes CASSQGTGSGYEQYF.

The sample holds one count of this clone. The rearrangement links TRBV19 to TRBJ1-1, with D possibly being TRBD1 (5 bases). The CDR3 runs to 17 residues. V lost 6 bases to trimming and J lost 3 bases, with 23 bases between them. Per the germline V gene, CDR1 is LNHDA and CDR2 is SQIVND (reference sequence). The CDR3 DNA reads as TGTGCCAGTAGGAAGGATATTCAGGGTTACCAGGACACTGAAGCTTTCTTT. Translation: CASRKDIQGYQDTEAFF.

The V gene is TRBV2, the J gene TRBJ1-1; 8 nucleotides agree with TRBD1. The CDR3 consists of 16 residues. CDR1 is SNHLY, CDR2 FYNNEI, per germline. J was trimmed by 5 bases and V by 7 bases; bases with no gene match: 15. This CDR3 is CASNKHGQGMGTEAFF. In nucleotides, the CDR3 is TGTGCCAGCAATAAACACGGACAGGGAATGGGGACTGAAGCTTTCTTT.

The V call is TRBV5-1, the J call TRBJ2-7, with a tentative D call TRBD1 (5 bases). CDR1 is SGHRS and CDR2 is YFSETQ in the germline V gene. CDR3 length: 15 amino acids. The V and J ends lost 2 bases and 0 bases respectively, with 12 bases between them. CDR3 bases: TGCGCCAGCAGCTTAGAACAGGCTTACTCCTACGAGCAGTACTTC. Protein: CASSLEQAYSYEQYF.